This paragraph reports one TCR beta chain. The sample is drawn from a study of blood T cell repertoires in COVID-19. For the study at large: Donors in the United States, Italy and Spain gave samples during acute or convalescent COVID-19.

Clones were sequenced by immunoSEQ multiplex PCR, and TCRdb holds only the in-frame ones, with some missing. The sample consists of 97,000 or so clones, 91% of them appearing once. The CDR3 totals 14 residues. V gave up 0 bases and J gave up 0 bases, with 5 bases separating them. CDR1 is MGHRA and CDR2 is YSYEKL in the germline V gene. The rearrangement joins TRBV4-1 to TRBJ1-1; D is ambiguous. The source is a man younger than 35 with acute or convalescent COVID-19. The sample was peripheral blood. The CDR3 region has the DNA TGCGCCAGCAGCCAAGAGGCGGTGAACACTGAAGCTTTCTTT. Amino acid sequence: CASSQEAVNTEAFF.